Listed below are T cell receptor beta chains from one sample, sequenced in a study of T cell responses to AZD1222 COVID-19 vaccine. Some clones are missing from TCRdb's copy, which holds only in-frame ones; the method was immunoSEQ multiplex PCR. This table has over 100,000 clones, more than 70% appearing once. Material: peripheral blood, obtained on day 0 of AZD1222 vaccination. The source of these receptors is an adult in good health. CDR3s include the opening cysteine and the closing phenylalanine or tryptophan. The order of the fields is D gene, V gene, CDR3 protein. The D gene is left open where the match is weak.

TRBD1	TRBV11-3	CASSSGQGVRGGRPGELFF
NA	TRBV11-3	CASSLGQRVNTDTQYF
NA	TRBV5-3	CARSLGTVYGYTF
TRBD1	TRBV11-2	CASSSGQGQTQYF
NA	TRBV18	CASSARGDQSGNTIYF
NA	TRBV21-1	CASSFDSTDTQYF
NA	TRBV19	CASSISGRNYGYTF
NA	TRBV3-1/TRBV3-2	CASSRDGFEAFF
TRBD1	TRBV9	CASSNQDRVQTGDTGELFF
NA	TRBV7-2	CASSPRGRLETQYF
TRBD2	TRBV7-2	CASSLGTSGVWETQYF
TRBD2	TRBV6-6	CASSTGTSSTDTQYF
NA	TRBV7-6	CASSLDWSQPQHF
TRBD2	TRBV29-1	CSGTGTSGNNEQFF
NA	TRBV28	CASNLGTPSSYEQYF
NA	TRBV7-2	CASSLDQDQPQHF
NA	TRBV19	CASRFNTDTQYF
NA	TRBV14	CASSKFTGAGADTQYF
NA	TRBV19	CASRVNNQPQHF
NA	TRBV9	CASSLRSSGVSEQYF
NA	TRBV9	CASSVVSGAYEQYF
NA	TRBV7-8	CASSSSGESPLHF